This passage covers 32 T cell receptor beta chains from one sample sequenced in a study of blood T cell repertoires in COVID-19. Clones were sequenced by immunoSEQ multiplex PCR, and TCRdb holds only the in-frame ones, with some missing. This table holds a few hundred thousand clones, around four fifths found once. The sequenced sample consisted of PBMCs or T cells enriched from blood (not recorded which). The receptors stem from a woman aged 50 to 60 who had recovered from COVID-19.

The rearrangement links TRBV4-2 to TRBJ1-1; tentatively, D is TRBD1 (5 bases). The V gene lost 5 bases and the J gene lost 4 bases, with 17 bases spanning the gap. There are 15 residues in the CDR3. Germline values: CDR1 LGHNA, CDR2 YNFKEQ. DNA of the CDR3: TGTGCCAGCAGCACCCAGCAGGGAACGGCCACTGAAGCTTTCTTT. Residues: CASSTQQGTATEAFF.

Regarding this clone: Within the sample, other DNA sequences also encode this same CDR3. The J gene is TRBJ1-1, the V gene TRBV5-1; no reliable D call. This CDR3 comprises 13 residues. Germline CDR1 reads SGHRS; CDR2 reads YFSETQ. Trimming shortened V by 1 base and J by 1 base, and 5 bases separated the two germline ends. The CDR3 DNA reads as TGCGCCAGCAGCTTGCAGGAGAACACTGAAGCTTTCTTT. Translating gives CASSLQENTEAFF.

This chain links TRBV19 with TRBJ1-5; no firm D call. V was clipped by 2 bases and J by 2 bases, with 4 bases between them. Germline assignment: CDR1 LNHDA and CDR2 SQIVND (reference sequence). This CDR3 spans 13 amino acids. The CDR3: CASSISGNQPQHF. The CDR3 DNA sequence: TGTGCCAGTAGTATATCGGGCAATCAGCCCCAGCATTTT.

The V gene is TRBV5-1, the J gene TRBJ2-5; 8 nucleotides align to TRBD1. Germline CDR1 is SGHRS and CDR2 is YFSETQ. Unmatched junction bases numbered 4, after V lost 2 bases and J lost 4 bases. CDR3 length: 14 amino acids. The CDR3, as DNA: TGCGCCAGCAGCTTTCAGGGGGCAAGAGAGACCCAGTACTTC. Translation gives CASSFQGARETQYF. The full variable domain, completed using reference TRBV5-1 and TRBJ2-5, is KAGVTQTPRYLIKTRGQQVTLSCSPISGHRSVSWYQQTPGQGLQFLFEYFSETQRNKGNFPGRFSGRQFSNSRSEMNVSTLELGDSALYLCASSFQGARETQYFGPGTRLLVL.

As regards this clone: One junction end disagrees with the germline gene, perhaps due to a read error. The CDR3 bases are TGTGCCAGCAGTACGACAGGGGGCCCGCTTGCTTTC. Encoded protein: CASSTTGGPLAF. This chain links TRBV12-3 or TRBV12-4 with TRBJ1-2; the match to TRBD1 covers 10 bases. The CDR3 extends over 12 amino acids.

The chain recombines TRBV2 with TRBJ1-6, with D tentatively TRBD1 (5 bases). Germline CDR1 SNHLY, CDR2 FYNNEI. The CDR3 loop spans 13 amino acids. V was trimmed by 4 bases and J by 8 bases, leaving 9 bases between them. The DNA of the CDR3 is TGTGCCAGCAGTGGACAGCTAGATTCACCCCTCCACTTT. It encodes CASSGQLDSPLHF.

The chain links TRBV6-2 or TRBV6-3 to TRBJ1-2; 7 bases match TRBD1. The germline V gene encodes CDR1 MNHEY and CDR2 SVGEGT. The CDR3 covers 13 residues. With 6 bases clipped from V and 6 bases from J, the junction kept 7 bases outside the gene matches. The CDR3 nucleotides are TGTGCCAGCAGCCACCGACAGGGCGATGGCTACACCTTC. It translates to CASSHRQGDGYTF.

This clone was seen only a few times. The CDR3 DNA sequence: TGTGCCAGCACCGGGACAGGGTCCACAGATACGCAGTATTTT. Translating it yields CASTGTGSTDTQYF. The chain carries TRBV2 and TRBJ2-3; the match to TRBD1 covers 9 bases. V lost 7 bases, J lost 2 bases, and 4 bases stayed unmatched. The germline V gene has CDR1 SNHLY and CDR2 FYNNEI. The CDR3 sequence is 14 residues long. The full variable domain, in which reference TRBV2 and TRBJ2-3 provide the parts outside the CDR3, is EPEVTQTPSHQVTQMGQEVILRCVPISNHLYFYWYRQILGQKVEFLVSFYNNEISEKSEIFDDQFSVERPDGSNFTLKIRSTKLEDSAMYFCASTGTGSTDTQYFGPGTRLTVL.

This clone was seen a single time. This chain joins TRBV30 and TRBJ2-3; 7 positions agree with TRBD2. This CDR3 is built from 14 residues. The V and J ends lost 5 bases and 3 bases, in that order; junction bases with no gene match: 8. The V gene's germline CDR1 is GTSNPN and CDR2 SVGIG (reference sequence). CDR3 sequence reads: CAWAGGRGTDTQYF. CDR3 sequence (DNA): TGTGCCTGGGCCGGTGGGCGGGGGACAGATACGCAGTATTTT.

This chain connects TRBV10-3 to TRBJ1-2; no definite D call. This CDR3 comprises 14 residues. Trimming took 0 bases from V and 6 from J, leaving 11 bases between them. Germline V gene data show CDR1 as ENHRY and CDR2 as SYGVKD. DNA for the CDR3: TGTGCCATCAGTGAGTCAACCCCTTGGCATGGCTACACCTTC. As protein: CAISESTPWHGYTF.

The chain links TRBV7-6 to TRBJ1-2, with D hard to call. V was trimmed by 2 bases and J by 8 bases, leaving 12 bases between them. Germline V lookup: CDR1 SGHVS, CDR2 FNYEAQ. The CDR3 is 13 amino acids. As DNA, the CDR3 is TGTGCCAGCAGCTTAACCCCCGGGGAAGGCTACACCTTC. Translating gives CASSLTPGEGYTF.

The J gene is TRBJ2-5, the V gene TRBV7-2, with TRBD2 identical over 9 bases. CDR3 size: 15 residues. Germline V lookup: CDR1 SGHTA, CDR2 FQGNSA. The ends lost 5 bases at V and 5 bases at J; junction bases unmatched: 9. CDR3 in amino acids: CASSQNSGGPETQYF. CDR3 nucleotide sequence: TGTGCCAGCAGCCAGAATAGCGGGGGCCCGGAGACCCAGTACTTC. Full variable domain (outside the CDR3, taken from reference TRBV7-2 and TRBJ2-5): GAGVSQSPSNKVTEKGKDVELRCDPISGHTALYWYRQSLGQGLEFLIYFQGNSAPDKSGLPSDRFSAERTGGSVSTLTIQRTQQEDSAVYLCASSQNSGGPETQYFGPGTRLLVL.

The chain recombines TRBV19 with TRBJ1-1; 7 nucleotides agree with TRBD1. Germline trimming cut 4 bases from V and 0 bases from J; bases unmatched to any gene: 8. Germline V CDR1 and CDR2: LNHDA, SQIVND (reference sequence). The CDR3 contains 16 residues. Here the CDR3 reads CASSTGQVLLNTEAFF. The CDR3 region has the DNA TGTGCCAGTAGTACCGGACAGGTTTTACTGAACACTGAAGCTTTCTTT.

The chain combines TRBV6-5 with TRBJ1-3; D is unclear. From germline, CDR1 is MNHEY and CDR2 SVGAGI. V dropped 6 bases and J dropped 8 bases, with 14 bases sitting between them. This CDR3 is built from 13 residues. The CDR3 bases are TGTGCCAGCAGGGCACGTTCTCTGGACACCATATATTTT. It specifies CASRARSLDTIYF.

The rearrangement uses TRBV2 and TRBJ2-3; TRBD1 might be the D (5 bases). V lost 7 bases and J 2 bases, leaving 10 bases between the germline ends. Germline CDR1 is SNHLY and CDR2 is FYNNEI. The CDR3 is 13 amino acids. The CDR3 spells CASIDRNTDTQYF. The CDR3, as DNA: TGTGCCAGCATTGACAGAAACACAGATACGCAGTATTTT.

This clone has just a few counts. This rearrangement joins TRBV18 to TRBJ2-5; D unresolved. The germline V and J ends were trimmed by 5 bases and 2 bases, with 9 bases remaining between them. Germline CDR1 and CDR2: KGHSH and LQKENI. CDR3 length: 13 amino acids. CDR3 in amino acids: CASSYKNQETQYF. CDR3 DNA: TGTGCCAGCTCATACAAGAATCAAGAGACCCAGTACTTC.

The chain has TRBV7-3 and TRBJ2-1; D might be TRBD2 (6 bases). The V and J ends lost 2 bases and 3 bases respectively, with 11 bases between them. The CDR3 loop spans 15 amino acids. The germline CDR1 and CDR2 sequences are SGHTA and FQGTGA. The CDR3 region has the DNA TGTGCCAGCAGCTTAGTGGCGGGAATCTACAATGAGCAGTTCTTC. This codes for CASSLVAGIYNEQFF.

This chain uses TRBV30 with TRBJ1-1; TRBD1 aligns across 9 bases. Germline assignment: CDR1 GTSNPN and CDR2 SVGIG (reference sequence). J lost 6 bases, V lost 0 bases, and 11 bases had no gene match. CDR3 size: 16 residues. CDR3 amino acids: CAWSVGNPGQGAEAFF. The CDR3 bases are TGTGCCTGGAGTGTTGGGAACCCGGGACAGGGTGCTGAAGCTTTCTTT.

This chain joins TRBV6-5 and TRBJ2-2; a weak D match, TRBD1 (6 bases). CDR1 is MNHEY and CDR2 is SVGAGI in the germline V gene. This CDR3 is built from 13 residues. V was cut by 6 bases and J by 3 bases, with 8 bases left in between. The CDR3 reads CASRGQYTGELFF. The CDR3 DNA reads TGTGCCAGCAGAGGACAGTACACCGGGGAGCTGTTTTTT.

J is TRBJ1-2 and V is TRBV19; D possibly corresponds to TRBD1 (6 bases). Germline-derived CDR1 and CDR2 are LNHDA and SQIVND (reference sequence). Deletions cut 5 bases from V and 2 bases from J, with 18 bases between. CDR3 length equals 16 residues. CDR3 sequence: CASSSKTGQTNYGYTF. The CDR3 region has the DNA TGTGCCAGTAGTTCTAAGACAGGACAGACGAACTATGGCTACACCTTC.

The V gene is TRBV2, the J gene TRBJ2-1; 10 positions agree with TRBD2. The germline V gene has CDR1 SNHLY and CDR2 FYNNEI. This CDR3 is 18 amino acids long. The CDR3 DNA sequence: TGTGCATCGTCCAGGCCTAGCGGGAGCGTCCAAAGGGGCAATGAGCAGTTCTTC. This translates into CASSRPSGSVQRGNEQFF.

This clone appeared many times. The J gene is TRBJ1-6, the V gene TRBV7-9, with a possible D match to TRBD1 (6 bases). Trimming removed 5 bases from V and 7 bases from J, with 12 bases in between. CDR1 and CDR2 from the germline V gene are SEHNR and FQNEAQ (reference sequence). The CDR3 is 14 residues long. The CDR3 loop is CASSQETGNSPLHF. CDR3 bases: TGTGCCAGCAGCCAAGAAACAGGGAATTCACCCCTCCACTTT.

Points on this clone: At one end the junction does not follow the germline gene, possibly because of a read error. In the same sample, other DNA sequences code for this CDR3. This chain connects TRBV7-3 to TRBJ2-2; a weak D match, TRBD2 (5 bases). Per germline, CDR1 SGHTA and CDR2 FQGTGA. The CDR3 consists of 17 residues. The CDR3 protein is CASSFLTGSEGTGELFF. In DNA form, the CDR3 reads TGCGCCAGCAGCTTCCTCACGGGGAGCGAGGGTACCGGGGAGCTGTTTTTT.

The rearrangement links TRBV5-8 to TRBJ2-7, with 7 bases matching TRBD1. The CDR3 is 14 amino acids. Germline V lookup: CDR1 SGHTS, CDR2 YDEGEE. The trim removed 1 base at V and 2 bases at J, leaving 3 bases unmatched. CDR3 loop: CASSLLRGPYEQYF. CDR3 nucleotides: TGTGCCAGCAGCTTGTTGAGGGGGCCCTACGAGCAGTACTTC.

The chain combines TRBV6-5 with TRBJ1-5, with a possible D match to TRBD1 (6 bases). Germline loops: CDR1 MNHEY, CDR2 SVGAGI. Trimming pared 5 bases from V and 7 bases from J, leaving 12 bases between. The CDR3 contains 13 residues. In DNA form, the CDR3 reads TGTGCCAGCAGTAGGGAGGGGGGGCAGCCCCAGCATTTT. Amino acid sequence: CASSREGGQPQHF.

For the CDR3, the DNA is TGTGCCAGCAGTTTATATTCAACAGGGCGCTATGGCTACACCTTC. Protein product: CASSLYSTGRYGYTF. The chain joins TRBV27 to TRBJ1-2; a weak D match, TRBD1 (6 bases). Looked up from germline, CDR1 is MNHEY and CDR2 is SMNVEV (reference sequence). The CDR3 runs 15 residues. Trimming removed 1 base at V and 4 bases at J, with 13 bases between.

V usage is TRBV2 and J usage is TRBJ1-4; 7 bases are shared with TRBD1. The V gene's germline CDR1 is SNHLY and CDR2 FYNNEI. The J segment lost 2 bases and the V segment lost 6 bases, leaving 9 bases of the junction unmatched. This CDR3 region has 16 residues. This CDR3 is CASSSRGGATNEKLFF. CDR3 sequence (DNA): TGTGCCAGCAGCTCTCGAGGGGGCGCTACTAATGAAAAACTGTTTTTT.

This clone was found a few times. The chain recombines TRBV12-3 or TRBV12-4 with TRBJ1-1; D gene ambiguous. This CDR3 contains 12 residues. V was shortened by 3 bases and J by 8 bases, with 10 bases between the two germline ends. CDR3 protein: CASSLRNWEAFF. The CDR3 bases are TGTGCCAGCAGTTTGAGGAATTGGGAAGCTTTCTTT.

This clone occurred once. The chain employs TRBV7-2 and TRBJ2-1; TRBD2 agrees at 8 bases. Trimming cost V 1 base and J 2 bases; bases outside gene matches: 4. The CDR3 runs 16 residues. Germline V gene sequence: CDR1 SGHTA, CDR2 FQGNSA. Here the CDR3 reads CASSLVGRVTYNEQFF. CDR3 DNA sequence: TGTGCCAGCAGCTTAGTCGGGAGGGTTACCTACAATGAGCAGTTCTTC. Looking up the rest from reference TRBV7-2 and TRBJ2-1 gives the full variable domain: GAGVSQSPSNKVTEKGKDVELRCDPISGHTALYWYRQSLGQGLEFLIYFQGNSAPDKSGLPSDRFSAERTGGSVSTLTIQRTQQEDSAVYLCASSLVGRVTYNEQFFGPGTRLTVL.

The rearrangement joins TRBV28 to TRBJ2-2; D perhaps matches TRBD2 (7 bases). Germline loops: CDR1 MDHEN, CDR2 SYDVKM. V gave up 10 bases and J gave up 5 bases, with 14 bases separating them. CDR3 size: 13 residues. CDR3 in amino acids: CAIGGAVTGELFF. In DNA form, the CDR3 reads TGTGCCATAGGGGGGGCGGTGACCGGGGAGCTGTTTTTT.

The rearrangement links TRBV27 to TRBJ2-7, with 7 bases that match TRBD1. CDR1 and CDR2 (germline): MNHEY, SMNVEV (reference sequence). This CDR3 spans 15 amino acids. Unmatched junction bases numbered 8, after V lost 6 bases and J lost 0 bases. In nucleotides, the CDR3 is TGTGCCAGCAGGCTAGCATGGGACAGCTCCTACGAGCAGTACTTC. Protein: CASRLAWDSSYEQYF.

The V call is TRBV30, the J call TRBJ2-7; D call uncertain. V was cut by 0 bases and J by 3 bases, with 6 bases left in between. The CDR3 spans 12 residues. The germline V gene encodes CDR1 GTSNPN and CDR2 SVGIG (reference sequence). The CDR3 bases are TGTGCCTGGAGTGTAACTGGCTACGAGCAGTACTTC. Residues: CAWSVTGYEQYF.